This TCR beta chain was sequenced in a study of T cell responses to AZD1222 COVID-19 vaccine. The V gene's germline CDR1 is SGHDN and CDR2 FVKESK. Trimming left V 1 base short and J 9 bases short, with 13 bases between. The CDR3 consists of 15 residues. General study results and limits: Compared with day 0, the breadth and depth of the Spike-specific TCR repertoire rose significantly after two doses of AZD1222. Females made up more of the donors, who were largely white British, and clonal diversity may have come out too low.

Generated by immunoSEQ multiplex PCR, the TCRdb table keeps only in-frame clones and is missing some. Here the sample spans some 150,000 clones, approximately 85% being singletons. This clone was seen more than once but under ten times. Its specificity is unknown. The chain uses TRBV14 and TRBJ1-6; no clear D. The origin of this receptor is an adult in good health. The material sequenced was peripheral blood, taken on day 0 of MenACWY control vaccination. The CDR3 bases are TGTGCCAGCAGCCAAGCGGCAGGCTGGCGTTCACCCCTCCACTTT. It specifies CASSQAAGWRSPLHF.